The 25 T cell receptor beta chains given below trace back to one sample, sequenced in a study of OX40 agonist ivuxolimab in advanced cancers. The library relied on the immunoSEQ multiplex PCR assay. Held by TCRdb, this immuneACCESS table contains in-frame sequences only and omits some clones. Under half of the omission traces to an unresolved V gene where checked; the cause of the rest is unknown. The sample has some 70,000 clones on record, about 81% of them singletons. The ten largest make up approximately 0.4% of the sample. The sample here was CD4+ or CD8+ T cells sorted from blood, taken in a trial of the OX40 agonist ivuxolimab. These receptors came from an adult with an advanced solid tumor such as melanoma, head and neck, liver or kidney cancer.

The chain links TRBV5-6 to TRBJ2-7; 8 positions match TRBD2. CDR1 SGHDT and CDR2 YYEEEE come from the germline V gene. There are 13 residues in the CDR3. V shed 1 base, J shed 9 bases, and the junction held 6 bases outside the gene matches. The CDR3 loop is CASSLRSAGGQYF. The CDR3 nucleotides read TGTGCCAGCAGCTTGCGATCCGCGGGAGGGCAGTACTTC. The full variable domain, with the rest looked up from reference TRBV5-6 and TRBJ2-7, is DAGVTQSPTHLIKTRGQQVTLRCSPKSGHDTVSWYQQALGQGPQFIFQYYEEEERQRGNFPDRFSGHQFPNYSSELNVNALLLGDSALYLCASSLRSAGGQYFGPGTRLTVT.

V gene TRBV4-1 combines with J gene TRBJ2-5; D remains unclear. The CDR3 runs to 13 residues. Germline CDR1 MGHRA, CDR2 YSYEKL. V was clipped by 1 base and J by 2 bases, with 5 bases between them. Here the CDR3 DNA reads TGCGCCAGCAGCCAAGCTGAGCAAGAGACCCAGTACTTC. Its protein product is CASSQAEQETQYF.

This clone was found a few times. CDR3 bases: TGTGCCAGCAGCTTACAAGGACGGGGGAACACTGAAGCTTTCTTT. It yields the protein CASSLQGRGNTEAFF. The V gene is TRBV7-2, the J gene TRBJ1-1; D gene uncertain. The CDR3 totals 15 residues. CDR1 is SGHTA, CDR2 FQGNSA, per germline. V shed 2 bases and J shed 1 base, with 11 bases lying between them.

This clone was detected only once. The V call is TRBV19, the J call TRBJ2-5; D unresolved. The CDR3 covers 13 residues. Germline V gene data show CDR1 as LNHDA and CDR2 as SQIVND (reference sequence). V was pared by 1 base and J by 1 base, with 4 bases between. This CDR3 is CASSIGLQETQYF. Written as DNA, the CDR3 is TGTGCCAGTAGTATAGGCCTCCAAGAGACCCAGTACTTC.

CDR3 bases: TGTGCCAGCAGCTCCGGGACAGGGGCCTACAATGAGCAGTTCTTC. It codes for CASSSGTGAYNEQFF. The rearrangement links TRBV7-8 to TRBJ2-1; 10 nucleotides line up with TRBD1. V lost 4 bases to trimming and J lost 2 bases; unmatched junction nucleotides: 2. The V gene's germline CDR1 is SGHVS and CDR2 FQNEAQ. This CDR3 region has 15 residues. Drawing the rest from reference TRBV7-8 and TRBJ2-1, the complete variable domain is GAGVSQSPRYKVAKRGQDVALRCDPISGHVSLFWYQQALGQGPEFLTYFQNEAQLDKSGLPSDRFFAERPEGSVSTLKIQRTQQEDSAVYLCASSSGTGAYNEQFFGPGTRLTVL.

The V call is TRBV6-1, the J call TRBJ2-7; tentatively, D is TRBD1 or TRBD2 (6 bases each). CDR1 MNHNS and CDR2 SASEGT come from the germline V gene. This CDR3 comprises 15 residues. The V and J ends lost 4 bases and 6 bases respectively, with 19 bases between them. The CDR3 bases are TGTGCCAGCAGTGTAACATCCGGCAGGGGAGGCGAGCAGTACTTC. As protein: CASSVTSGRGGEQYF.

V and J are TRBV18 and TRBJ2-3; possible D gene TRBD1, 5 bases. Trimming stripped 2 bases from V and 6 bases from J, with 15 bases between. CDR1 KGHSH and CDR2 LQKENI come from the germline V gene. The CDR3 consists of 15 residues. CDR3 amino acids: CASSPMQGIFDTQYF. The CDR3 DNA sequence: TGTGCCAGCTCACCAATGCAGGGAATTTTTGATACGCAGTATTTT. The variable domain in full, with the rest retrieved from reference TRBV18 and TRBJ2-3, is NAGVMQNPRHLVRRRGQEARLRCSPMKGHSHVYWYRQLPEEGLKFMVYLQKENIIDESGMPKERFSAEFPKEGPSILRIQQVVRGDSAAYFCASSPMQGIFDTQYFGPGTRLTVL.

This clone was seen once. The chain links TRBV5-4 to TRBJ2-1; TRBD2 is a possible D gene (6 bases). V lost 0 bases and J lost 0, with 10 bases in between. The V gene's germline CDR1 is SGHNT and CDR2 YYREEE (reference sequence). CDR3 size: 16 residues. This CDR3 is CASSLGAGSSYNEQFF. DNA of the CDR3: TGTGCCAGCAGCTTGGGTGCGGGGAGCTCCTACAATGAGCAGTTCTTC.

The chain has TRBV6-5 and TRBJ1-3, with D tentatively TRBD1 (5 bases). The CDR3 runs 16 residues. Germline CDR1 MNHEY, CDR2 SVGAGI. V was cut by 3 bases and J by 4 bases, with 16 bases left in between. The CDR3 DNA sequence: TGTGCCAGCAGTTATGGCGGCGTTTGGGGGGGAAACACCATATATTTT. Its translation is CASSYGGVWGGNTIYF.

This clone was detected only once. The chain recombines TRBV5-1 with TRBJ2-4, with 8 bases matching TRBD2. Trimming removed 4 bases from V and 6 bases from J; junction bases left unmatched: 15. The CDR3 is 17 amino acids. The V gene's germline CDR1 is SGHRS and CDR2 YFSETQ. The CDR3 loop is CASSPGGLAGRGNIQYF. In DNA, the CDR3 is TGCGCCAGCAGCCCGGGGGGGCTAGCGGGTAGGGGAAACATTCAGTACTTC.

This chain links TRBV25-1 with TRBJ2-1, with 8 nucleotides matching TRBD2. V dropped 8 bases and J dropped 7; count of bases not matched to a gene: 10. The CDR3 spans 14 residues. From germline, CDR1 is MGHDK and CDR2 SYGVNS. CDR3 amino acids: CASGGLELRNEQFF. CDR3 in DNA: TGTGCCAGCGGGGGACTAGAGCTTAGAAATGAGCAGTTCTTC.

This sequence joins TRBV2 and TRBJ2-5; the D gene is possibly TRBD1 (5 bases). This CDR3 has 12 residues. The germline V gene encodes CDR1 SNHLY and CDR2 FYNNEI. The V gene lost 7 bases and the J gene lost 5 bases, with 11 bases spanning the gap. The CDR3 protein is CASNRGRETQYF. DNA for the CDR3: TGTGCCAGCAATAGGGGTCGGGAGACCCAGTACTTC.

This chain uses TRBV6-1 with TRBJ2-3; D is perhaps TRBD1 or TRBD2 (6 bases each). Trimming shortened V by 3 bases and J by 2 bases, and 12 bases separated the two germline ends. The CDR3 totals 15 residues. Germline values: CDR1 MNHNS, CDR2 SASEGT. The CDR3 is CASSEKGGYTDTQYF. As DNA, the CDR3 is TGTGCCAGCAGTGAGAAGGGGGGATACACAGATACGCAGTATTTT.

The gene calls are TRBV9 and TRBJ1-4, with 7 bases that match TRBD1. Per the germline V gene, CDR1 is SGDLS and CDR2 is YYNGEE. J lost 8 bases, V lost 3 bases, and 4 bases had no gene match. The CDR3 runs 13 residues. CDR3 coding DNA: TGTGCCAGCAGCGACGGACAGGTCGAAAAACTGTTTTTT. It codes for CASSDGQVEKLFF. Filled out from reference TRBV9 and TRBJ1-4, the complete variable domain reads DSGVTQTPKHLITATGQRVTLRCSPRSGDLSVYWYQQSLDQGLQFLIQYYNGEERAKGNILERFSAQQFPDLHSELNLSSLELGDSALYFCASSDGQVEKLFFGSGTQLSVL.

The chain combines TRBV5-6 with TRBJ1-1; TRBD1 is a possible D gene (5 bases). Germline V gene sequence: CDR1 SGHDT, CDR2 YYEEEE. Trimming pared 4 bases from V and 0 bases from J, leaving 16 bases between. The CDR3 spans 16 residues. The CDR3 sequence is CASSLGSGTVNTEAFF. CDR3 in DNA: TGTGCCAGCAGCCTGGGATCCGGGACGGTGAACACTGAAGCTTTCTTT.

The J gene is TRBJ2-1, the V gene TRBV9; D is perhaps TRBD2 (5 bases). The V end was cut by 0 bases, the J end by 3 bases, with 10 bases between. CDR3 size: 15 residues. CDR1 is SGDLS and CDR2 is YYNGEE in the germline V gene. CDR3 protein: CASSVAPSLYNEQFF. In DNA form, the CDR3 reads TGTGCCAGCAGCGTAGCCCCTAGCCTCTACAATGAGCAGTTCTTC. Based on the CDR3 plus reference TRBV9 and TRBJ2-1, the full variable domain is DSGVTQTPKHLITATGQRVTLRCSPRSGDLSVYWYQQSLDQGLQFLIQYYNGEERAKGNILERFSAQQFPDLHSELNLSSLELGDSALYFCASSVAPSLYNEQFFGPGTRLTVL.

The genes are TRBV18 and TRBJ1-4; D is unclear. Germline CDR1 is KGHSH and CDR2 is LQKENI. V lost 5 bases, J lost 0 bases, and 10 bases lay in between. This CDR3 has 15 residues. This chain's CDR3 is CASSAGWSTNEKLFF. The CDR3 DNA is TGTGCCAGCTCAGCCGGGTGGTCAACTAATGAAAAACTGTTTTTT.

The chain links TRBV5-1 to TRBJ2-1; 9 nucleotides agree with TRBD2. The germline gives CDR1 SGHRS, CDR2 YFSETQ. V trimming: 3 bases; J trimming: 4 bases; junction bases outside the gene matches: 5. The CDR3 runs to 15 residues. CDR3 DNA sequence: TGCGCCAGCAGCTCGGAGGCGGGAGGGTACAATGAGCAGTTCTTC. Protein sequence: CASSSEAGGYNEQFF.

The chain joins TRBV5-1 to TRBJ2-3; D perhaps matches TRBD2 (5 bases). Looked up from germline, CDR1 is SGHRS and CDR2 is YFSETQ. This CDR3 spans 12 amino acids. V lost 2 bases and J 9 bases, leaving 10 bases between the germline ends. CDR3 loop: CASSLGGGTQYF. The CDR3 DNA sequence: TGCGCCAGCAGCTTAGGCGGAGGCACGCAGTATTTT.

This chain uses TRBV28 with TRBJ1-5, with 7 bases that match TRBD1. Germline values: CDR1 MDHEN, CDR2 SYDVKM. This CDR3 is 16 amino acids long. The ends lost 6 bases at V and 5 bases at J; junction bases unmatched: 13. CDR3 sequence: CASSRQGGIIDQPQHF. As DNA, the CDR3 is TGTGCCAGCAGCCGGCAGGGGGGGATTATAGATCAGCCCCAGCATTTT.

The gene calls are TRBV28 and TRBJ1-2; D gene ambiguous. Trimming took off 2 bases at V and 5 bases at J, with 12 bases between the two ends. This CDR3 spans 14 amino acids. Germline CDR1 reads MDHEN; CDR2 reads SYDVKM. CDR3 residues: CASSLHSVIYGYTF. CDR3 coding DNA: TGTGCCAGCAGTTTACATTCAGTTATTTATGGCTACACCTTC.

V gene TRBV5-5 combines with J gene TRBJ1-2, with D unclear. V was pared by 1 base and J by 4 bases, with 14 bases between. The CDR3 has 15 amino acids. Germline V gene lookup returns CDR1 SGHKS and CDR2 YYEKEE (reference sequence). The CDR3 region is CASSLRPSGVYGYTF. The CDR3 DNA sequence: TGTGCCAGCAGCTTGCGACCAAGCGGAGTCTATGGCTACACCTTC. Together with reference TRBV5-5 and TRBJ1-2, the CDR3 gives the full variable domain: DAGVTQSPTHLIKTRGQQVTLRCSPISGHKSVSWYQQVLGQGPQFIFQYYEKEERGRGNFPDRFSARQFPNYSSELNVNALLLGDSALYLCASSLRPSGVYGYTFGSGTRLTVV.

The CDR3, as DNA: TGTGCCAGCAGTGAAGGCAGGGTCCGCACAGATACGCAGTATTTT. Protein sequence: CASSEGRVRTDTQYF. The chain links TRBV25-1 to TRBJ2-3; D possibly corresponds to TRBD1 (5 bases). The CDR3 totals 15 residues. Germline assignment: CDR1 MGHDK and CDR2 SYGVNS. Trimming stripped 2 bases from V and 1 base from J, with 10 bases between.

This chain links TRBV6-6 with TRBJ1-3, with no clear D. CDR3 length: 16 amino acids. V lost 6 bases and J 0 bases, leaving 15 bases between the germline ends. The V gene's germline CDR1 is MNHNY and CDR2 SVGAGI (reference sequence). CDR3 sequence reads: CASRPRVSGSGNTIYF. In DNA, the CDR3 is TGTGCCAGCAGACCCCGGGTCTCAGGCTCTGGAAACACCATATATTTT.

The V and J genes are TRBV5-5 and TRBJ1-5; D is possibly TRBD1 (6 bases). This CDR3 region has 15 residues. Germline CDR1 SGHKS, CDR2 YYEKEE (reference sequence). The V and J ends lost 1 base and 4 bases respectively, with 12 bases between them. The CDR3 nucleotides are TGTGCCAGCAGCTTGTTTGGGACACCGAATCAGCCCCAGCATTTT. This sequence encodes CASSLFGTPNQPQHF.